This is a list of T cell receptor beta chains from one sample in a study of blood T cell repertoires in COVID-19. Some clones are missing from TCRdb's copy, which holds only in-frame ones; the method was immunoSEQ multiplex PCR. The sample yields about 73,000 clones, roughly 76% seen once. The sample consisted of peripheral blood. The source is a woman aged 70-85 years with acute or convalescent COVID-19. Both conserved end residues are part of each CDR3. Each record gives: D gene, J gene, V gene, clone size, CDR3 DNA, CDR3 protein. D genes are given only for firm matches. Rows give clone size only sometimes, using once, few, many, or a class for an expanded clone.

TRBD2 | TRBJ2-3 | TRBV4-1 | few | TGCGCCAGCAGCCAAGAAGGTCAGCGGGAGAATGGAGATACGCAGTATTTT | CASSQEGQRENGDTQYF
TRBD1 | TRBJ1-6 | TRBV12-3/TRBV12-4 | NA | TGTGCCAGCAGAACAGGGGTCTCACCCCTCCACTTT | CASRTGVSPLHF
TRBD1 | TRBJ1-2 | TRBV19 | once | TGTGCCAGTAGACACATCGGGACAGGGAGCTATGGCTACACCTTC | CASRHIGTGSYGYTF
TRBD2 | TRBJ2-1 | TRBV11-2 | NA | TGTGCCAGCAGCGGACGGAAGGGCGGGAGCTTAAATGAGCAGTTCTTC | CASSGRKGGSLNEQFF
TRBD1 | TRBJ1-2 | TRBV28 | once | TGTGCCAGCATCCCGACAGGGGACTATGGCTACACCTTC | CASIPTGDYGYTF
TRBD1 | TRBJ1-6 | TRBV7-2 | NA | TGTGCCACCGGACAGGGGCACAATTCACCCCTCCACTTT | CATGQGHNSPLHF
NA | TRBJ1-1 | TRBV10-2 | NA | TGCGCCAGCAGTGAGTCGAACGCTATGAACACTGAAGCTTTCTTT | CASSESNAMNTEAFF
TRBD1 | TRBJ1-6 | TRBV27 | NA | TGTGCCAGCAGTTTGGACTTCGGGACAGGGGCTTATAATTCACCCCTCCACTTT | CASSLDFGTGAYNSPLHF
NA | TRBJ2-1 | TRBV7-2 | NA | TGTGCCAGCAGCTTAGGGAACAGGTACAATGAGCAGTTCTTC | CASSLGNRYNEQFF
NA | TRBJ2-7 | TRBV7-9 | few | TGTGCCAGCAGCTTGCTAGGGAGCTCCTACGAGCAGTACTTC | CASSLLGSSYEQYF
NA | TRBJ1-5 | TRBV19 | NA | TGTGCCAGTAATTGGGGCTGGCAGCCCCAGCATTTT | CASNWGWQPQHF
TRBD1 | TRBJ1-2 | TRBV19 | NA | TGTGCCAGTAGTCCCAGGGGGCTAGAGTATGGCTACACCTTC | CASSPRGLEYGYTF
NA | TRBJ1-5 | TRBV3-1/TRBV3-2 | once | TGTGCCAGCAGCCAGGTGGGGGGAGATCAGCCCCAGCATTTT | CASSQVGGDQPQHF
NA | TRBJ1-2 | TRBV11-2 | NA | TGTGCCAGCAGCTCGACCTTCCGGGGGGGGTACACCTTC | CASSSTFRGGYTF
NA | TRBJ2-1 | TRBV5-8 | NA | TGTGCCAGTTCCCCCCAGCGGAGCTCCTACAATGAGCAGTTCTTC | CASSPQRSSYNEQFF
TRBD1 | TRBJ1-3 | TRBV7-9 | NA | TGTGCCAGCAGGGAGGGACAGGGAGGAAACACCATATATTTT | CASREGQGGNTIYF
NA | TRBJ1-5 | TRBV7-8 | NA | TGTGCCAGCGGCCCGACACTTGAAGGCAATCAGCCCCAGCATTTT | CASGPTLEGNQPQHF
TRBD1 | TRBJ2-7 | TRBV6-6 | NA | TGTGCCAGCAGAAGGGACAGGAGCTCCTACGAGCAGTACTTC | CASRRDRSSYEQYF
TRBD2 | TRBJ2-3 | TRBV27 | few | TGTGCCAGCAGTTTTGTAGCGGGCCACGGGGCAGATACGCAGTATTTT | CASSFVAGHGADTQYF
TRBD2 | TRBJ2-3 | TRBV10-3 | NA | TGTGCCATCAGTGAGGGGACTAGCGGGGATACGCAGTATTTT | CAISEGTSGDTQYF
TRBD1 | TRBJ1-1 | TRBV7-9 | NA | TGTGCCAGCAGCTTCCCTACAGGGGGCGCGGTGCGGAACACTGAAGCTTTCTTT | CASSFPTGGAVRNTEAFF
NA | TRBJ1-2 | TRBV7-9 | NA | TGTGCCAGCAGCTTAATTCTGGACAGTCATAACTATGGCTACACCTTC | CASSLILDSHNYGYTF
TRBD1 | TRBJ2-2 | TRBV7-7 | NA | TGTGCTAGCAGCCCCGTCCGGACAGGGAACACCGGGGAGCTGTTTTTT | CASSPVRTGNTGELFF
NA | TRBJ2-5 | TRBV7-9 | NA | TGTGCCAGCAGCTTGGCCTCCCGTGAGACCCAGTACTTC | CASSLASRETQYF
NA | TRBJ1-4 | TRBV5-1 | few | TGCGCCAGCAGCTTGCGAGGAGGGGACGAAAAACTGTTTTTT | CASSLRGGDEKLFF
NA | TRBJ1-2 | TRBV29-1 | NA | TGCAGCGTTTGGCCCTATGGCTACACCTTC | CSVWPYGYTF
TRBD1 | TRBJ1-5 | TRBV7-9 | NA | TGTGCCAGCAGCGTACAGGGACAGATCAATCAGCCCCAGCATTTT | CASSVQGQINQPQHF
NA | TRBJ1-1 | TRBV7-2 | NA | TGTGCCAGCAGCTCCGAGGCCACCCTGGGCACTGAAGCTTTCTTT | CASSSEATLGTEAFF
TRBD2 | TRBJ2-1 | TRBV28 | NA | TGTGCCAGCAGTCCCCGACTAGCGGGAGCGGTTGAGCAGTTCTTC | CASSPRLAGAVEQFF
NA | TRBJ1-5 | TRBV5-6 | NA | TGTGCCAGCAGCTTGGCCTTTGCCAACCGAGGTAGGCAGCCCCAGCATTTT | CASSLAFANRGRQPQHF
TRBD1 | TRBJ2-5 | TRBV5-8 | NA | TGTGCCAGCAGCTTGGTTGTTGTGGTGGACAGGGAGCAAGAGACCCAGTACTTC | CASSLVVVVDREQETQYF
TRBD2 | TRBJ2-1 | TRBV5-1 | once | TGCGCCAGCAGCTTGCGGACTAGCGGGGACAATGAGCAGTTCTTC | CASSLRTSGDNEQFF
NA | TRBJ2-7 | TRBV7-8 | once | TGTGCCAGCAGCTTCGACAGAGCCATAGAGCAGTACTTC | CASSFDRAIEQYF
NA | TRBJ2-4 | TRBV27 | NA | TGTGCCAGCAGTTTCTCGGGGAAAAACATTCAGTACTTC | CASSFSGKNIQYF
TRBD1 | TRBJ2-3 | TRBV4-1 | NA | TGCGCCAGCCAGGGACAGGGGGTAGGAGATACGCAGTATTTT | CASQGQGVGDTQYF
NA | TRBJ1-5 | TRBV19 | NA | TGTGCCAGTAGTTCGGCAGGAGGAAGGAATCAGCCCCAGCATTTT | CASSSAGGRNQPQHF
TRBD1 | TRBJ2-7 | TRBV10-1 | NA | TGCGCCAGCAGTGAGACGACAGGGGTGAACGAGCAGTACTTC | CASSETTGVNEQYF
TRBD2 | TRBJ2-7 | TRBV4-2 | once | TGTGCCAGCGGGCGAGAGCTAGCGGGAGTCTACGAGCAGTACTTC | CASGRELAGVYEQYF
NA | TRBJ2-7 | TRBV19 | NA | TGTGCCAGTAGTATCGGACACTCGAACTCCTACGAGCAGTACTTC | CASSIGHSNSYEQYF
NA | TRBJ2-7 | TRBV30 | NA | TGTGCCTGGAGTGTATCCCATAGCGGACCTACCCGCTCCTACGAGCAGTACTTC | CAWSVSHSGPTRSYEQYF
TRBD2 | TRBJ2-7 | TRBV6-2/TRBV6-3 | NA | TGTGCCAGCAGTTTCGGGACTAGCGGGTTGTCAGGCGAGCAGTACTTC | CASSFGTSGLSGEQYF
TRBD1 | TRBJ1-2 | TRBV7-9 | NA | TGTGCCAGCAAAGGGAAGATCCTACAGGGGGCCCCCTTCTATGGCTACACCTTC | CASKGKILQGAPFYGYTF
TRBD1 | TRBJ2-4 | TRBV18 | few | TGTGCCAGCTCATCAATTCGTCCGGGACAGGGCCCCAAAAACATTCAGTACTTC | CASSSIRPGQGPKNIQYF
TRBD1 | TRBJ1-5 | TRBV15 | NA | TGTGCCACCAGCAGAGAAAGGACAGGCGATAATCAGCCCCAGCATTTT | CATSRERTGDNQPQHF
TRBD2 | TRBJ2-3 | TRBV9 | NA | TGTGCCAGCAGCGGCGGGGGTACGCAGTATTTT | CASSGGGTQYF
NA | TRBJ1-4 | TRBV7-9 | NA | TGTGCCAGCAGCTTCGGGAAAATTCGGAGTACTTCTTGGGAAAAACTGTTTTTT | CASSFGKIRSTSWEKLFF
TRBD1 | TRBJ1-1 | TRBV7-9 | NA | TGTGCCAGCAGGCTCCAGGGGGCGGCGACTGAAGCTTTCTTT | CASRLQGAATEAFF
NA | TRBJ1-2 | TRBV28 | NA | TGTGCCAGCAGTTACACAGGGCGCTATGGCTACACCTTC | CASSYTGRYGYTF
TRBD2 | TRBJ2-1 | TRBV5-1 | NA | TGCGCCAGCAGCTTCAGCGGGAGCTCCTACAATGAGCAGTTCTTC | CASSFSGSSYNEQFF
TRBD1 | TRBJ2-3 | TRBV9 | NA | TGTGCCAGCAGCGTCCCAGAGGGGGACAGGGGCTTTAGCACAGATACGCAGTATTTT | CASSVPEGDRGFSTDTQYF
TRBD2 | TRBJ2-7 | TRBV14 | NA | TGTGCCAGCAGCTTTGGACTAGCGGGAGGGCCGTACGAGCAGTACTTC | CASSFGLAGGPYEQYF
TRBD2 | TRBJ2-2 | TRBV5-1 | NA | TGCGCCAGCAGCATGACTAGCGGGAGTCCCGGGGAGCTGTTTTTT | CASSMTSGSPGELFF